These 21 T cell receptor beta chains share one sample of origin, sequenced in a study of blood T cell repertoires in COVID-19. TCRdb's copy holds only in-frame clones and misses some; the assay was immunoSEQ multiplex PCR. There are 150,000 to 200,000 clones in the sample; around 85% occur only once, and around 8.3% lies in the top ten. The sequenced material came from peripheral blood. These receptors were collected from a man in his sixties with acute or convalescent COVID-19.

The chain has TRBV20-1 and TRBJ2-3; 7 bases are a match to TRBD2. Germline values: CDR1 DFQATT, CDR2 SNEGSKA (reference sequence). V was pared by 5 bases and J by 7 bases, with 3 bases of the junction left unmatched. The length of the CDR3 is 11 residues. The CDR3: CSARDYYTQYF. The DNA of the CDR3 is TGCAGTGCTCGGGACTACTATACGCAGTATTTT.

About this clone: The same CDR3 can be traced to other DNA sequences in this sample. The chain couples TRBV18 to TRBJ1-1; a weak D match, TRBD1 (5 bases). The CDR3 has 13 residues. Between the trimmed V and J ends, which lost 1 base and 3 bases, there was a span of 6 bases. Germline values: CDR1 KGHSH, CDR2 LQKENI. CDR3 sequence reads: CASSPQGDTEAFF. The CDR3 DNA reads TGTGCCAGCTCACCACAAGGGGACACTGAAGCTTTCTTT.

The V and J genes are TRBV19 and TRBJ1-3; TRBD1 matches at 8 bases. The CDR3 is 14 amino acids. Germline V lookup: CDR1 LNHDA, CDR2 SQIVND (reference sequence). V shed 5 bases and J 4 bases; nucleotides not matched to a gene: 4. CDR3 residues: CASSRTGPGNTIYF. DNA for the CDR3: TGTGCCAGTAGTCGGACAGGGCCCGGAAACACCATATATTTT.

This chain links TRBV7-2 with TRBJ2-5, with D perhaps matching TRBD2 (5 bases). V shed 5 bases and J shed 5 bases, with 9 bases lying between them. The V gene's germline CDR1 is SGHTA and CDR2 FQGNSA. This CDR3 spans 12 amino acids. CDR3 in amino acids: CASSRPGETQYF. The DNA of the CDR3 is TGTGCCAGCAGCCGACCGGGGGAGACCCAGTACTTC.

CDR3 nucleotides: TGTGCCAGCAGCCTTGTCCCTAGCTCCTACAATGAGCAGTTCTTC. Its translation: CASSLVPSSYNEQFF. This chain links TRBV14 with TRBJ2-1; D is unclear. The V gene lost 4 bases and the J gene lost 0 bases, with 10 bases spanning the gap. The CDR3 length is 15 residues. The germline gives CDR1 SGHDN, CDR2 FVKESK.

The V call is TRBV3-1 (or the pseudogene TRBV3-2), the J call TRBJ2-5; no clear D. Between the trimmed V and J ends, which lost 0 bases and 4 bases, there was a span of 12 bases. Germline V gene lookup returns CDR1 LGHDT and CDR2 YNNKEL (reference sequence). This CDR3 contains 15 residues. CDR3 loop: CASSQDASSGETQYF. The CDR3 coding sequence is TGTGCCAGCAGCCAAGATGCGTCTAGTGGAGAGACCCAGTACTTC.

The gene calls are TRBV7-9 and TRBJ2-5; D perhaps matches TRBD1 (6 bases). Trimming stripped 4 bases from V and 5 bases from J, with 8 bases between. The CDR3 contains 12 residues. CDR1 and CDR2 from the germline V gene are SEHNR and FQNEAQ (reference sequence). Here the CDR3 DNA reads TGTGCCAGCAGCTCGAGGGGGGAGACCCAGTACTTC. Translated, it gives CASSSRGETQYF.

The chain recombines TRBV6-2 or TRBV6-3 with TRBJ2-2, with 7 nucleotides matching TRBD2. The CDR3 runs 15 residues. V was clipped by 2 bases and J by 1 base; unmatched bases: 1. Per germline, CDR1 MNHEY and CDR2 SVGEGT. CDR3 bases: TGTGCCAGCAGTTACCAGCGGGGGAACACCGGGGAGCTGTTTTTT. Translating gives CASSYQRGNTGELFF.

The chain links TRBV30 to TRBJ1-2; D not resolved. The germline V gene encodes CDR1 GTSNPN and CDR2 SVGIG (reference sequence). The CDR3 extends over 13 amino acids. The V end lost 3 bases, the J end lost 7 bases, and 15 bases lay between the germline ends. This chain's CDR3 is CAWRHSRSSGYTF. The DNA of the CDR3 is TGTGCCTGGAGACACAGCCGCTCATCTGGCTACACCTTC.

The chain couples TRBV12-5 to TRBJ2-1, with 12 positions matching TRBD2. The germline V gene encodes CDR1 LGHNT and CDR2 FRNRAP. The CDR3 extends over 18 amino acids. V trimming: 6 bases; J trimming: 5 bases; junction bases outside the gene matches: 14. The CDR3 coding sequence is TGTGCTAGTGGCCCCGCTGCCGGACTAGCGGGACCTGACAATGAGCAGTTCTTC. It codes for CASGPAAGLAGPDNEQFF.

This chain joins TRBV5-1 and TRBJ2-7, with TRBD2 matching over 10 bases. The CDR3 length is 15 residues. CDR1 and CDR2 from the germline V gene are SGHRS and YFSETQ. Trimming took 0 bases from V and 6 from J; bases not matched to a gene: 6. DNA of the CDR3: TGCGCCAGCAGCTTGGCTACTAGCGGGATGGGCGAGCAGTACTTC. This gives the protein CASSLATSGMGEQYF.

This chain links TRBV24-1 with TRBJ2-3; perhaps TRBD2 as D (5 bases). The CDR3 runs 14 residues. Trimming cost V 3 bases and J 4 bases, with 10 bases left between them. CDR1 and CDR2 (germline): KGHDR, SFDVKD. The CDR3 loop reads CATSDPSAADTQYF. The DNA for the CDR3 is TGTGCCACCAGTGATCCTTCAGCGGCAGATACGCAGTATTTT.

This chain uses TRBV30 with TRBJ1-1, with D uncertain. The germline gives CDR1 GTSNPN, CDR2 SVGIG (reference sequence). The CDR3 covers 15 residues. V lost 0 bases and J 0 bases, leaving 11 bases between the germline ends. The CDR3 spells CAWSVPLQMNTEAFF. In nucleotides, the CDR3 is TGTGCCTGGAGTGTACCTTTACAGATGAACACTGAAGCTTTCTTT. The full variable domain, in which reference TRBV30 and TRBJ1-1 provide the parts outside the CDR3, is SQTIHQWPATLVQPVGSPLSLECTVEGTSNPNLYWYRQAAGRGLQLLFYSVGIGQISSEVPQNLSASRPQDRQFILSSKKLLLSDSGFYLCAWSVPLQMNTEAFFGQGTRLTVV.

V gene TRBV10-2 combines with J gene TRBJ1-2; tentative D call: TRBD1 (5 bases). In germline, CDR1 is WSHSY, CDR2 SAAADI. Trimming took off 2 bases at V and 2 bases at J, with 9 bases between the two ends. The CDR3 has 14 amino acids. The CDR3 spells CASSEHGGNYGYTF. The CDR3 bases are TGCGCCAGCAGTGAGCACGGGGGAAACTATGGCTACACCTTC.

This chain connects TRBV12-3 or TRBV12-4 to TRBJ1-5, with no clear D. V lost 3 bases, J lost 7 bases, and 7 bases lay in between. This CDR3 is built from 12 residues. Written as DNA, the CDR3 is TGTGCCAGCAGTTTCGCCCAGCAGCCCCAGCATTTT. Protein: CASSFAQQPQHF.

On this clone itself: Additional DNA sequences in this sample encode the identical CDR3. The chain combines TRBV6-5 with TRBJ1-2; D is perhaps TRBD1 (6 bases). The CDR3 runs 13 residues. V was trimmed by 0 bases and J by 8 bases, leaving 10 bases between them. The V gene's germline CDR1 is MNHEY and CDR2 SVGAGI. CDR3 DNA: TGTGCCAGCAGTTACTCCAGGGGCTACGGCTACACCTTC. This encodes CASSYSRGYGYTF.

CDR3 nucleotide sequence: TGTGCCAGCAGCGGGACAGATAGCAATCAGCCCCAGCATTTT. It is translated as CASSGTDSNQPQHF. The chain recombines TRBV9 with TRBJ1-5, with a weak D call TRBD1 (6 bases). The ends were cut back, 3 bases at V and 0 bases at J, with 7 bases in the middle. Germline CDR1 and CDR2: SGDLS and YYNGEE. The CDR3 is 14 amino acids.

V is TRBV7-2 and J is TRBJ1-2, with 7 nucleotides matching TRBD1. Germline-derived CDR1 and CDR2 are SGHTA and FQGNSA. The ends lost 3 bases at V and 1 base at J; junction bases unmatched: 11. The CDR3 has 17 amino acids. The DNA for the CDR3 is TGTGCCAGCAGCTTGAAAACAGGGGTCACAAGTAACTATGGCTACACCTTC. Translating it yields CASSLKTGVTSNYGYTF.

J is TRBJ2-5 and V is TRBV4-1; maybe TRBD2 (6 bases). Trimming shortened V by 4 bases and J by 2 bases, and 11 bases separated the two germline ends. The CDR3 is 14 residues long. Germline V lookup: CDR1 MGHRA, CDR2 YSYEKL. The CDR3 nucleotides are TGCGCCAGCAGCCGGGGTAGCGGACAAGAGACCCAGTACTTC. As protein: CASSRGSGQETQYF.

This clone has just a few counts. CDR3 nucleotides: TGTGCCAGCAGCCAACTGTCCCGCGAGCAGTACTTC. As protein: CASSQLSREQYF. The chain combines TRBV3-1 (or the pseudogene TRBV3-2) with TRBJ2-7; D ambiguous. CDR3 length: 12 amino acids. The germline gives CDR1 LGHDT, CDR2 YNNKEL (reference sequence). The V end lost 2 bases, the J end lost 6 bases, and 8 bases lay between the germline ends.

This clone has only one observation. The V call is TRBV19, the J call TRBJ2-6, with 9 bases matching TRBD1. The CDR3 runs to 17 residues. The trim removed 5 bases at V and 2 bases at J, leaving 7 bases unmatched. Germline CDR1 is LNHDA and CDR2 is SQIVND (reference sequence). The CDR3 nucleotides are TGTGCCAGTAGTGGGACAGGGAATCTCCCTGGGGCCAACGTCCTGACTTTC. This codes for CASSGTGNLPGANVLTF.